The 13 T cell receptor beta chains listed next were all sequenced from one sample in a study of vaccination and CD4 T cells after COVID-19. The sample's treatment: roughly 11-day PBMC culture with coronavirus spike peptide pools or control peptides (ViraFEST assay). For these receptors, no antigen is known. The assay that was used to sequence DNA from cultured CD4+ T cells was the Oncomine TCR Beta short-read assay. TCRdb ran MiXCR on the PCR reads and lists one entry per CDR3 protein. The table has 5,800 or so distinct CDR3 sequences, around 68% seen once. The sample taken for sequencing was CD4+ T cells from blood, cultured in vitro. These receptors were obtained from a human donor who had recovered from COVID-19.

V is TRBV4-2 and J is TRBJ2-5; D remains unclear. V was cut by 2 bases and J by 5 bases, with 12 bases left in between. Germline V lookup: CDR1 LGHNA, CDR2 YNFKEQ. The CDR3 consists of 14 residues. The CDR3 region is CASSQYQLGETQYF. The CDR3 DNA sequence: TGTGCCAGCAGCCAATACCAGCTTGGGGAGACCCAGTACTTC.

This chain connects TRBV20-1 to TRBJ1-2; D possibly corresponds to TRBD1 (5 bases). V lost 1 base, J lost 5 bases, and 17 bases lay in between. This CDR3 region has 15 residues. Germline V lookup: CDR1 DFQATT, CDR2 SNEGSKA (reference sequence). CDR3 in DNA: TGCAGTGCTAGAGCACCGGGACGGAGAATATATGGCTACACCTTC. Its translation is CSARAPGRRIYGYTF.

CDR3 in amino acids: CSARTGAQDTQYF. The CDR3 DNA sequence: TGCAGTGCTAGGACAGGGGCACAAGATACGCAGTATTTT. This chain uses TRBV20-1 with TRBJ2-3, with TRBD1 matching over 8 bases. This CDR3 has 13 residues. After removal of 3 bases from V and 5 bases from J, the junction contained 4 bases not matched to a gene. The germline V gene has CDR1 DFQATT and CDR2 SNEGSKA (reference sequence).

The V gene is TRBV20-1, the J gene TRBJ1-6; D uncertain. The CDR3 is made up of 15 amino acids. The V gene's germline CDR1 is DFQATT and CDR2 SNEGSKA (reference sequence). V was trimmed by 6 bases and J by 0 bases, leaving 12 bases between them. CDR3 in amino acids: CSAPGLTSYNSPLHF. The DNA of the CDR3 is TGCAGTGCACCAGGTTTAACCTCCTATAATTCACCCCTCCACTTT.

CDR3 residues: CASSRDLRQGVHGYTF. Written as DNA, the CDR3 is TGCGCCAGCAGCCGGGACTTAAGACAGGGCGTTCATGGCTACACCTTC. The chain is built from TRBV4-3 and TRBJ1-2, with 7 bases aligning to TRBD1. Trimming removed 4 bases from V and 6 bases from J; junction bases left unmatched: 14. The CDR3 spans 16 residues. From germline, CDR1 is LGHNA and CDR2 YSLEER.

The V gene is TRBV20-1, the J gene TRBJ2-5; D not certain. CDR1 DFQATT and CDR2 SNEGSKA come from the germline V gene (reference sequence). V was shortened by 3 bases and J by 2 bases, with 10 bases between the two germline ends. This CDR3 contains 13 residues. The CDR3 nucleotides are TGCAGTGCTAGTACGGCCAGACAAGAGACCCAGTACTTC. This encodes CSASTARQETQYF.

CDR3 nucleotide sequence: TGTGCCATCAGTGAGAACCGACGGGGGGATAGGGGCTACACCTTC. Its translation is CAISENRRGDRGYTF. The chain has TRBV10-3 and TRBJ1-2, with a tentative D call TRBD1 (5 bases). Trimming took off 2 bases at V and 8 bases at J, with 18 bases between the two ends. The V gene's germline CDR1 is ENHRY and CDR2 SYGVKD. The CDR3 loop spans 15 amino acids.

The V and J genes are TRBV20-1 and TRBJ2-1, with D possibly being TRBD1 or TRBD2 (5 bases each). The germline CDR1 and CDR2 sequences are DFQATT and SNEGSKA (reference sequence). Trimming left V 6 bases short and J 7 bases short, with 19 bases between. There are 14 residues in the CDR3. DNA for the CDR3: TGCAGTGCGAGGTGGGTCCCCGGGGCGAATGAGCAGTTCTTC. Translated, it gives CSARWVPGANEQFF.

The chain combines TRBV19 with TRBJ1-2, with 12 bases that match TRBD1. V lost 2 bases and J lost 6; bases outside the gene matches: 4. Germline V gene data show CDR1 as LNHDA and CDR2 as SQIVND (reference sequence). There are 15 residues in the CDR3. The CDR3 DNA follows: TGTGCCAGTAGTATAATGGGACAGGGGGCGAATGGCTACACCTTC. It is translated as CASSIMGQGANGYTF. Full variable domain (outside the CDR3, taken from reference TRBV19 and TRBJ1-2): DGGITQSPKYLFRKEGQNVTLSCEQNLNHDAMYWYRQDPGQGLRLIYYSQIVNDFQKGDIAEGYSVSREKKESFPLTVTSAQKNPTAFYLCASSIMGQGANGYTFGSGTRLTVV.

The genes are TRBV15 and TRBJ1-4; D is unresolved. There are 14 residues in the CDR3. Germline V gene data show CDR1 as LNHNV and CDR2 as YYDKDF (reference sequence). Trimming took off 4 bases at V and 11 bases at J, with 17 bases between the two ends. The CDR3 here is CATSNRGSRWKLFF. The CDR3, as DNA: TGTGCCACCAGCAACCGCGGTTCAAGGTGGAAACTGTTTTTT.

The chain is built from TRBV30 and TRBJ1-5, with 7 bases lining up with TRBD1. V shed 7 bases and J 5 bases; nucleotides not matched to a gene: 8. Germline V gene lookup returns CDR1 GTSNPN and CDR2 SVGIG (reference sequence). The CDR3 is made up of 13 amino acids. This chain's CDR3 is CAFRQGAYQPQHF. For the CDR3, the DNA is TGTGCCTTTCGACAGGGCGCGTATCAGCCCCAGCATTTT.

This clonotype appeared a few times. The chain combines TRBV4-1 with TRBJ2-5; 9 bases line up with TRBD2. The CDR3 has 16 residues. With V trimmed by 1 base and J by 0 bases, 3 bases remained unmatched. CDR1 and CDR2 (germline): MGHRA, YSYEKL. The CDR3 region is CASSQGLAEYQETQYF. CDR3 DNA: TGCGCCAGCAGCCAAGGACTAGCGGAGTACCAAGAGACCCAGTACTTC.

The chain links TRBV7-6 to TRBJ2-7; no firm D call. CDR3 length: 8 residues. V was trimmed by 6 bases and J by 7 bases, leaving 1 base between them. CDR1 and CDR2 from the germline V gene are SGHVS and FNYEAQ. CDR3 loop: CASREQYF. The CDR3 coding sequence is TGTGCCAGCAGAGAGCAGTACTTC.